A single sample is the source of the 18 T cell receptor beta chains below, sequenced in a study of Ad26.COV2.S vaccination and SARS-CoV-2 variants. Method: immunoSEQ multiplex PCR; TCRdb's copy keeps in-frame clones and lacks some. The profile covers about 87,000 clones, with roughly 85% appearing a single time and 15% to 20% taken by the ten largest. The sequenced sample was peripheral blood, obtained after recovery from COVID-19. The receptors shown here come from a human donor who had recovered from COVID-19.

This clone has only a few counts. J is TRBJ1-1 and V is TRBV5-5; 9 nucleotides match TRBD1. Looked up from germline, CDR1 is SGHKS and CDR2 is YYEKEE (reference sequence). The J segment lost 4 bases and the V segment lost 0 bases, leaving 7 bases of the junction unmatched. This CDR3 spans 16 amino acids. For the CDR3, the DNA is TGTGCCAGCAGCTTGGTCGTCAGGACAGGGGCCACTGAAGCTTTCTTT. Translating gives CASSLVVRTGATEAFF.

The chain combines TRBV10-3 with TRBJ2-1; a weak D match, TRBD2 (5 bases). The CDR3 runs to 14 residues. CDR1 and CDR2 from the germline V gene are ENHRY and SYGVKD. Trimming cost V 7 bases and J 4 bases, with 14 bases left between them. As DNA, the CDR3 is TGTGCCATCACCCGAGCGGCTCTTTACAATGAGCAGTTCTTC. Protein sequence: CAITRAALYNEQFF.

The chain carries TRBV9 and TRBJ2-6; 10 positions match TRBD2. The germline gives CDR1 SGDLS, CDR2 YYNGEE. The CDR3 totals 17 residues. Trimming at V came to 0 bases and at J to 2 bases, leaving 2 bases not matched to a gene. The CDR3 DNA reads TGTGCCAGCAGCGTAGGTCTAGCGGGAGCTGGGGCCAACGTCCTGACTTTC. This gives the protein CASSVGLAGAGANVLTF.

The chain carries TRBV2 and TRBJ2-7; tentatively, D is TRBD1 (5 bases). Germline V gene data show CDR1 as SNHLY and CDR2 as FYNNEI. Trimming pared 2 bases from V and 7 bases from J, leaving 6 bases between. The CDR3 has 11 amino acids. CDR3 region: CASSERGEQYF. CDR3 sequence (DNA): TGTGCCAGCAGTGAAAGGGGTGAGCAGTACTTC. Complete variable domain (other parts from reference TRBV2 and TRBJ2-7): EPEVTQTPSHQVTQMGQEVILRCVPISNHLYFYWYRQILGQKVEFLVSFYNNEISEKSEIFDDQFSVERPDGSNFTLKIRSTKLEDSAMYFCASSERGEQYFGPGTRLTVT.

This chain links TRBV19 with TRBJ1-1; D possibly corresponds to TRBD1 (5 bases). Trimming took off 5 bases at V and 5 bases at J, with 21 bases between the two ends. The length of the CDR3 is 16 residues. Per the germline V gene, CDR1 is LNHDA and CDR2 is SQIVND (reference sequence). The CDR3 DNA follows: TGTGCCAGTAGTCCATCGGGGACTCGACGGAAGACTGAAGCTTTCTTT. This sequence encodes CASSPSGTRRKTEAFF. The complete variable domain, with remaining parts taken from reference TRBV19 and TRBJ1-1, reads DGGITQSPKYLFRKEGQNVTLSCEQNLNHDAMYWYRQDPGQGLRLIYYSQIVNDFQKGDIAEGYSVSREKKESFPLTVTSAQKNPTAFYLCASSPSGTRRKTEAFFGQGTRLTVV.

This clone showed up just a few times. This chain joins TRBV29-1 and TRBJ2-7, with 7 positions matching TRBD1. This CDR3 comprises 13 residues. The V gene's germline CDR1 is SQVTM and CDR2 ANQGSEA. Trimming took 1 base from V and 4 from J; bases not matched to a gene: 4. The CDR3 DNA follows: TGCAGCGTTGAAGGACAGGGCCGTTACGAGCAGTACTTC. Translating it yields CSVEGQGRYEQYF.

V usage is TRBV18 and J usage is TRBJ2-1, with D tentatively TRBD1 (5 bases). The germline V gene encodes CDR1 KGHSH and CDR2 LQKENI. V lost 2 bases to trimming and J lost 3 bases, with 11 bases between them. The CDR3 length is 15 residues. As DNA, the CDR3 is TGTGCCAGCTCACCAGGGGCCCCCGACTACAATGAGCAGTTCTTC. Its translation: CASSPGAPDYNEQFF.

The chain carries TRBV29-1 and TRBJ1-1; D remains ambiguous. CDR3 length: 11 amino acids. V gave up 4 bases and J gave up 3 bases, with 6 bases separating them. Germline values: CDR1 SQVTM, CDR2 ANQGSEA. This chain's CDR3 is CSVGTYTEAFF. In DNA, the CDR3 is TGCAGCGTTGGAACATACACTGAAGCTTTCTTT. Combining the CDR3 with reference TRBV29-1 and TRBJ1-1 gives the whole variable domain SAVISQKPSRDICQRGTSLTIQCQVDSQVTMMFWYRQQPGQSLTLIATANQGSEATYESGFVIDKFPISRPNLTFSTLTVSNMSPEDSSIYLCSVGTYTEAFFGQGTRLTVV.

The V gene is TRBV5-8, the J gene TRBJ1-2; a possible D gene is TRBD1 (6 bases). CDR1 and CDR2 (germline): SGHTS, YDEGEE. Trimming stripped 4 bases from V and 1 base from J, with 17 bases between. This CDR3 contains 16 residues. Here the CDR3 reads CASSLLGQTYNYGYTF. CDR3 DNA sequence: TGTGCCAGCAGCCTCTTAGGACAGACATATAACTATGGCTACACCTTC.

V usage is TRBV4-3 and J usage is TRBJ2-3; 8 positions match TRBD2. Looked up from germline, CDR1 is LGHNA and CDR2 is YSLEER. There are 15 residues in the CDR3. V shed 2 bases and J 5 bases; nucleotides not matched to a gene: 6. CDR3 sequence: CASSQLSGDGDTQYF. The CDR3 nucleotides read TGCGCCAGCAGCCAACTTAGCGGGGATGGAGATACGCAGTATTTT.

In nucleotides, the CDR3 is TGTGCCAGCAGTTCTCCCGATCTGGTAGGGGGAAACATTCAGTACTTC. This gives the protein CASSSPDLVGGNIQYF. The chain joins TRBV28 to TRBJ2-4, with D possibly TRBD1 on 6 matching bases. The CDR3 runs 16 residues. The V end was cut by 4 bases, the J end by 6 bases, with 19 bases between. Germline V gene data show CDR1 as MDHEN and CDR2 as SYDVKM.

This clone showed up many times. The chain has TRBV12-3 or TRBV12-4 and TRBJ1-4; 9 nucleotides match TRBD1. CDR3 length: 13 residues. With 8 bases clipped from V and 8 bases from J, the junction kept 6 bases outside the gene matches. This CDR3 reads CASGRTGEEKLFF. For the CDR3, the DNA is TGTGCCAGCGGCCGGACAGGGGAGGAAAAACTGTTTTTT.

The rearrangement links TRBV27 to TRBJ2-4; the D gene is possibly TRBD2 (5 bases). Germline V gives CDR1 MNHEY, CDR2 SMNVEV (reference sequence). This CDR3 is 13 amino acids long. V lost 1 base and J 10 bases, leaving 11 bases between the germline ends. This chain's CDR3 is CASSLFRDGIQYF. The CDR3 DNA is TGTGCCAGCAGTTTATTCCGGGATGGTATTCAGTACTTC.

The chain has TRBV13 and TRBJ2-7, with a possible D match to TRBD1 (6 bases). The CDR3 is 14 amino acids. Germline assignment: CDR1 PRHDT and CDR2 FYEKMQ (reference sequence). Trimming pared 3 bases from V and 4 bases from J, leaving 13 bases between. CDR3 nucleotide sequence: TGTGCCAGCAGCTTCAGGGGCTCCCATTACGAGCAGTACTTC. Protein: CASSFRGSHYEQYF.

The chain has TRBV4-3 and TRBJ2-4; a weak D match, TRBD1 (5 bases). The germline gives CDR1 LGHNA, CDR2 YSLEER. CDR3 length: 16 amino acids. Between the trimmed V and J ends, which lost 1 base and 0 bases, there was a span of 10 bases. The CDR3, as DNA: TGCGCCAGCAGCCAAGGACAGCCACTAGCCAAAAACATTCAGTACTTC. Translated, it gives CASSQGQPLAKNIQYF.

The CDR3 is CASSQELLNEQYF. The CDR3 DNA is TGTGCCAGCAGCCAAGAGCTCTTAAACGAGCAGTACTTC. The genes are TRBV3-1 (or the pseudogene TRBV3-2) and TRBJ2-7; no definite D call. CDR1 LGHDT and CDR2 YNNKEL come from the germline V gene (reference sequence). The CDR3 is 13 amino acids. Trimming shortened V by 0 bases and J by 5 bases, and 8 bases separated the two germline ends.

The chain joins TRBV7-6 to TRBJ2-7; D possibly uses TRBD1 or TRBD2 (5 bases each). Germline V gene lookup returns CDR1 SGHVS and CDR2 FNYEAQ. Trimming took 4 bases from V and 0 from J, leaving 13 bases between them. CDR3 length: 15 residues. CDR3 amino acids: CASSSLPGSSYEQYF. The CDR3 DNA reads as TGTGCCAGCAGCTCTCTACCAGGGAGCTCCTACGAGCAGTACTTC.

This clone was seen once. The chain recombines TRBV9 with TRBJ2-5, with D unclear. In germline, CDR1 is SGDLS, CDR2 YYNGEE. The CDR3 spans 15 residues. V was cut by 1 base and J by 0 bases, with 10 bases left in between. DNA for the CDR3: TGTGCCAGCAGCGTAATGGCGATGGACCAAGAGACCCAGTACTTC. Translated, it gives CASSVMAMDQETQYF.